Listed below are T cell receptor beta chains from one sample, sequenced in a study of tumour-infiltrating T cells in Burkitt lymphoma. Sequenced by immunoSEQ multiplex PCR; TCRdb stores in-frame clones only, minus some. The sample shows 43,000 or so clones, roughly 30% of them seen only once. Sample: tumor tissue. These receptors originate from a human donor with Burkitt lymphoma. CDR3s leave out the opening cysteine and the closing phenylalanine or tryptophan.

cdr3_aa: ASSLGTGGNTEAF
j_call: TRBJ1-1
v_call: TRBV5-1

cdr3_aa: SAKYLGEQY
j_call: TRBJ2-7
v_call: TRBV29-1

cdr3_aa: SVGVNNQPQH
j_call: TRBJ1-5
v_call: TRBV29-1

cdr3_aa: AGARSGDSEQF
j_call: TRBJ2-1
v_call: TRBV2

cdr3_aa: ASSQSPTRARETQY
j_call: TRBJ2-5
v_call: TRBV4-1

cdr3_aa: ASSPGTGRNGPQH
j_call: TRBJ1-5
v_call: TRBV7-8

cdr3_aa: ASSLHDRGAPQH
j_call: TRBJ1-5
v_call: TRBV7-2

cdr3_aa: AISESTGGSYGYT
j_call: TRBJ1-2
v_call: TRBV10-3

cdr3_aa: ASSTTGPGTQY
j_call: TRBJ2-5
v_call: TRBV5-4

cdr3_aa: ASREGGTEAF
j_call: TRBJ1-1
v_call: TRBV12-5

cdr3_aa: ASSPWDRLNEAF
j_call: TRBJ1-1
v_call: TRBV27

cdr3_aa: ASSLALAGASYEQY
j_call: TRBJ2-7
v_call: TRBV7-9

cdr3_aa: ASGQGMDYEQY
j_call: TRBJ2-7
v_call: TRBV19

cdr3_aa: AISDWGQSYEQY
j_call: TRBJ2-7
v_call: TRBV10-3

cdr3_aa: ASSLAPDPIETQY
j_call: TRBJ2-5
v_call: TRBV5-4

cdr3_aa: ASEGLGAQY
j_call: TRBJ2-5
v_call: TRBV5-6

cdr3_aa: SVAPGGIYGYT
j_call: TRBJ1-2
v_call: TRBV29-1

cdr3_aa: ASTSAYNEQF
j_call: TRBJ2-1
v_call: TRBV2

cdr3_aa: ASSIWAIVGSPNQPQH
j_call: TRBJ1-5
v_call: TRBV19

cdr3_aa: ASSLTGGDTQY
j_call: TRBJ2-3
v_call: TRBV7-3

cdr3_aa: ASSSRSGWTGNEQF
j_call: TRBJ2-1
v_call: TRBV7-9

cdr3_aa: ASEAGGVGETQY
j_call: TRBJ2-5
v_call: TRBV11-2

cdr3_aa: ATGRGPTGELF
j_call: TRBJ2-2
v_call: TRBV10-3

cdr3_aa: ASSPGPTSESPSYNEQF
j_call: TRBJ2-1
v_call: TRBV7-9

cdr3_aa: ASRGRYNEKLF
j_call: TRBJ1-4
v_call: TRBV19